These 14 T cell receptor beta chains were sequenced from one sample in a study of shared T cell receptors in the human thymus. Using immunoSEQ multiplex PCR, the repertoire was profiled, and TCRdb retains in-frame clones only, with some absent. The sample yields some 700,000 clones, approximately 85% seen once. These same records also appear under a second study, on human thymus T cells.

Sequencing was done on a sample of thymocytes. The receptors originated from a girl in the first two years of life with a congenital heart defect.

The J gene is TRBJ1-2, the V gene TRBV28; D is uncertain. The CDR3 is 12 amino acids. Germline CDR1 reads MDHEN; CDR2 reads SYDVKM. Trimming removed 2 bases at V and 4 bases at J, with 5 bases between. This CDR3 is CASSLQSYGYTF. In nucleotides, the CDR3 is TGTGCCAGCAGTTTACAATCCTATGGCTACACCTTC.

V gene TRBV9 combines with J gene TRBJ2-2; 9 nucleotides match TRBD2. Per germline, CDR1 SGDLS and CDR2 YYNGEE. The CDR3 runs 14 residues. J was trimmed by 6 bases and V by 3 bases; bases with no gene match: 3. Here the CDR3 reads CASSGPSGAGELFF. In nucleotides, the CDR3 is TGTGCCAGCAGCGGACCTAGCGGGGCCGGGGAGCTGTTTTTT.

V is TRBV14 and J is TRBJ1-1, with 7 bases identical to TRBD1. Germline V gene sequence: CDR1 SGHDN, CDR2 FVKESK. Losses at the gene ends were 0 bases for V and 0 bases for J; bases not matched to a gene: 10. The CDR3 runs 18 residues. CDR3 DNA: TGTGCCAGCAGCCAAGAGTCGGGGACAGTGGACATGAACACTGAAGCTTTCTTT. Its protein product is CASSQESGTVDMNTEAFF.

The chain links TRBV5-5 to TRBJ1-2, with 8 bases fitting TRBD1. The germline gives CDR1 SGHKS, CDR2 YYEKEE (reference sequence). V lost 3 bases, J lost 3 bases, and 7 bases stayed unmatched. This CDR3 region has 15 residues. The CDR3 here is CASSSTGDNDYGYTF. Here the CDR3 DNA reads TGTGCCAGCAGCTCGACAGGGGACAACGACTATGGCTACACCTTC.

This clone was seen once. The V and J genes are TRBV9 and TRBJ2-4; TRBD2 aligns across 14 bases. The ends lost 5 bases at V and 3 bases at J; junction bases unmatched: 13. The germline gives CDR1 SGDLS, CDR2 YYNGEE. The CDR3 loop spans 19 amino acids. CDR3 in DNA: TGTGCCAGCAGTGGTACAGGGGACGGACTAGCGGGGGGCAAAAACATTCAGTACTTC. Protein sequence: CASSGTGDGLAGGKNIQYF.

CDR3 coding DNA: TGTGCCAGCAACAACCCGTACCTGAACACCGGGGAGCTGTTTTTT. Amino acids: CASNNPYLNTGELFF. The V call is TRBV7-2, the J call TRBJ2-2; unclear D gene. CDR3 length equals 15 residues. Germline lookup yields CDR1 SGHTA and CDR2 FQGNSA. Trimming cost V 7 bases and J 1 base, with 13 bases left between them.

The gene calls are TRBV9 and TRBJ2-3; D possibly corresponds to TRBD1 (6 bases). From germline, CDR1 is SGDLS and CDR2 YYNGEE. CDR3 size: 15 residues. V lost 3 bases and J lost 0, with 11 bases in between. The DNA of the CDR3 is TGTGCCAGCAGCGGGGGGCGGGTTAGCACAGATACGCAGTATTTT. This encodes CASSGGRVSTDTQYF.

This clone was seen a handful of times. V and J are TRBV5-4 and TRBJ2-3, with 11 bases matching TRBD2. The V segment lost 4 bases and the J segment 0 bases; nucleotides outside the gene matches: 7. This CDR3 region has 17 residues. The germline gives CDR1 SGHNT, CDR2 YYREEE (reference sequence). CDR3 amino acids: CASSLLTSGDSTDTQYF. Written as DNA, the CDR3 is TGTGCCAGCAGCCTCCTGACTAGCGGGGACAGCACAGATACGCAGTATTTT.

The table lists this clone with a few counts. The chain couples TRBV11-2 to TRBJ1-6; tentatively, D is TRBD1 (5 bases). The CDR3 runs to 17 residues. The V gene's germline CDR1 is SGHAT and CDR2 FQNNGV. The V gene lost 5 bases and the J gene lost 5 bases, with 19 bases spanning the gap. Written as DNA, the CDR3 is TGTGCCAGCAGCGTGCCGGGGGTGGCAGCCAATAATTCACCCCTCCACTTT. This encodes CASSVPGVAANNSPLHF.

This chain joins TRBV7-8 and TRBJ2-5; tentatively, D is TRBD2 (7 bases). Germline CDR1 reads SGHVS; CDR2 reads FQNEAQ. The germline V and J ends were trimmed by 4 bases and 9 bases, with 21 bases remaining between them. The CDR3 contains 15 residues. The CDR3 bases are TGTGCCAGCAGCTCGGCCCTGGGGGGGCCTTCGGCCCAGTACTTC. Encoded protein: CASSSALGGPSAQYF. Filled out from reference TRBV7-8 and TRBJ2-5, the complete variable domain reads GAGVSQSPRYKVAKRGQDVALRCDPISGHVSLFWYQQALGQGPEFLTYFQNEAQLDKSGLPSDRFFAERPEGSVSTLKIQRTQQEDSAVYLCASSSALGGPSAQYFGPGTRLLVL.

The rearrangement links TRBV5-8 to TRBJ1-1, with 7 nucleotides matching TRBD1. This CDR3 spans 17 amino acids. Germline values: CDR1 SGHTS, CDR2 YDEGEE. The V gene end was trimmed by 0 bases and the J gene end by 4 bases; junction bases not matched to a gene: 12. The CDR3 DNA follows: TGTGCCAGCAGCTTGGTAGGACACAGGGGCCGCAGCACTGAAGCTTTCTTT. Translation: CASSLVGHRGRSTEAFF.

J is TRBJ1-4 and V is TRBV4-2; D is unclear. The germline V and J ends were trimmed by 1 base and 2 bases, with 14 bases remaining between them. This CDR3 has 17 residues. CDR1 and CDR2 (germline): LGHNA, YNFKEQ. CDR3 amino acids: CASSQAPFRSTNEKLFF. The CDR3 DNA reads TGTGCCAGCAGCCAAGCCCCGTTTAGGAGTACTAATGAAAAACTGTTTTTT.

This clone was observed once. This rearrangement joins TRBV27 to TRBJ2-2; perhaps TRBD1 as D (7 bases). V was clipped by 5 bases and J by 1 base, with 14 bases between them. The CDR3 sequence is 16 residues long. Per the germline V gene, CDR1 is MNHEY and CDR2 is SMNVEV (reference sequence). The CDR3 is CASSPTGRGNTGELFF. The CDR3 DNA reads TGTGCCAGCAGTCCGACAGGGCGGGGGAACACCGGGGAGCTGTTTTTT.

The chain has TRBV11-2 and TRBJ2-3; D is perhaps TRBD2 (6 bases). Trimming shortened V by 5 bases and J by 2 bases, and 23 bases separated the two germline ends. This CDR3 contains 18 residues. Germline V CDR1 and CDR2: SGHAT, FQNNGV. The CDR3 DNA reads TGTGCCAGCAGCGGCAAGTCCCCGGGGGATCAGGTCACAGATACGCAGTATTTT. Its protein product is CASSGKSPGDQVTDTQYF. Combining the CDR3 with reference TRBV11-2 and TRBJ2-3 gives the whole variable domain EAGVAQSPRYKIIEKRQSVAFWCNPISGHATLYWYQQILGQGPKLLIQFQNNGVVDDSQLPKDRFSAERLKGVDSTLKIQPAKLEDSAVYLCASSGKSPGDQVTDTQYFGPGTRLTVL.